This T cell receptor beta chain was retrieved from a study of regulatory T cells in long-lasting Graves disease. Findings of the study overall: Persistent disease favored TRBV28, TRBJ1-2 and TRBJ2-5.

Worth noting for this clonotype: As yet, its antigen is unknown. A read error may explain this, as a much larger clone is one base away.

As for time point: newly diagnosed GD, antithyroid drugs for less than 3 months. PBMC-extracted RNA yielded the TCR library. Arm-PCR with iRepertoire HTBI primers amplified the CDR3 regions for these TCR beta libraries. TCRdb re-called the multiplex PCR reads with MiXCR, one entry per CDR3 protein. The sample consists of some 250,000 distinct CDR3 sequences, around 19% of them appearing once. V lost 0 bases and J lost 13; bases outside the gene matches: 11. The V gene's germline CDR1 is SGDLS and CDR2 YYNGEE. The CDR3 extends over 15 amino acids. The same sample was also used in a study of T cells in Graves' hyperthyroidism and ophthalmopathy. That work adds: No progression to ophthalmopathy during 18 months of follow-up defined stable disease. Stable hyperthyroidism was separated from ophthalmopathy by a model based on 13 V-J features.

V gene TRBV9 combines with J gene TRBJ2-1, with 9 positions matching TRBD2. The TCR originated in a woman aged 25 to 39 with Graves disease. The source material was peripheral blood mononuclear cells (PBMCs), sampled at new diagnosis, from a patient treated with antithyroid drugs. This CDR3 is CASSVGLAGQETQFF. The DNA for the CDR3 is TGTGCCAGCAGCGTAGGTCTAGCGGGGCAAGAGACCCAGTTCTTC.